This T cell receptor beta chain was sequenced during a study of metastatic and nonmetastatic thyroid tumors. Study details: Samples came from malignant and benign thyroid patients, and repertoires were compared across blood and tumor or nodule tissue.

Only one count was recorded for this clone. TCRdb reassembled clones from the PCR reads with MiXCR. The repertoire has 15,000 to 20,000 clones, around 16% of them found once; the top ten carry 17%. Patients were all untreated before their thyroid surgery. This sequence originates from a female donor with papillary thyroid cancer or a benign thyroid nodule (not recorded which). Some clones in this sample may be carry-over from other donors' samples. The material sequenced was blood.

This CDR3 is CASSPIQPARNTEAFF. For the CDR3, the DNA is TGTGCCAGCTCACCAATCCAACCTGCAAGAAACACTGAAGCTTTCTTT. The chain employs TRBV18 and TRBJ1-1; unclear D gene. This CDR3 is 16 amino acids long. Germline CDR1 and CDR2: KGHSH and LQKENI. Trimming left V 2 bases short and J 2 bases short, with 15 bases between. Drawing the rest from reference TRBV18 and TRBJ1-1, the complete variable domain is NAGVMQNPRHLVRRRGQEARLRCSPMKGHSHVYWYRQLPEEGLKFMVYLQKENIIDESGMPKERFSAEFPKEGPSILRIQQVVRGDSAAYFCASSPIQPARNTEAFFGQGTRLTVV.